Listed here is a single T cell receptor beta chain. Repertoires were generated with immunoSEQ multiplex PCR, while TCRdb's copy carries only in-frame clones and drops some. The sample contains about 24,000 clones, 60% to 80% of which appear only once. The entry originates in a study of STAT5B mutations in CD4+ large granular lymphocyte leukemia. CDR3 length: 16 residues. The V gene lost 2 bases and the J gene lost 0 bases, with 12 bases spanning the gap. Germline CDR1 reads SGDLS; CDR2 reads YYNGEE. The receptor was isolated from a human donor in good health. Sequencing was performed on CD4+ T cells from blood buffy coats. This chain joins TRBV9 and TRBJ1-3; the D gene is possibly TRBD1 (5 bases). This CDR3 reads CASSVGQGISGNTIYF. The CDR3 DNA is TGTGCCAGCAGCGTTGGTCAGGGCATCTCTGGAAACACCATATATTTT.